The clone carrying this TCR beta chain was found many times. This specimen comes from a study of T cells in Graves' hyperthyroidism and ophthalmopathy. Study at large: Sampling of peripheral blood happened at initial diagnosis, prior to any treatment.

Researchers amplified the TCR beta CDR3 regions from RNA transcripts. First-round RT-PCR targeting the TCR CDR3 was performed with the HTBI primer set. Using its own MiXCR run on the multiplex PCR reads, TCRdb lists one record per CDR3 protein. The table records 200,000 to 300,000 distinct CDR3 sequences, around 17% of them present only once. Uncontrolled infection, other autoimmune disease, pregnancy or lactation barred patients from enrollment. The material sequenced was blood. The clonotype originates from a woman aged 18-29 years with Graves' ophthalmopathy.

The CDR3 coding sequence is TGTGCCTGCCCCGGGACTAGCGGGGGAACAGATACGCAGTATTTT. Translation: CACPGTSGGTDTQYF. The chain carries TRBV30 and TRBJ2-3; 14 nucleotides align to TRBD2. The CDR3 spans 15 residues. The ends lost 6 bases at V and 3 bases at J; junction bases unmatched: 5. Germline CDR1 is GTSNPN and CDR2 is SVGIG (reference sequence).